The entry below gives a single T cell receptor beta chain sequence along with its context. Trimming cost V 4 bases and J 2 bases; bases outside gene matches: 4. The CDR3 sequence is 14 residues long. Germline values: CDR1 SGHNT, CDR2 YYREEE (reference sequence). This specimen belongs to a study of blood T cell repertoires in COVID-19. Across the study: Whether acute or convalescent, the COVID-19 samples came from the United States, Italy and Spain. Sources were T cells, B-cell-depleted T cells, or PBMCs; the material itself was cDNA or gDNA.

Per the original methods: Nucleated cell number was recorded as an estimate derived from reference gene primer amplification. The repertoire was sequenced with immunoSEQ multiplex PCR; TCRdb's copy has only in-frame clones and lacks some. V, J and clone size were drawn from that table, and D and trimming were deduced from the DNA. Of about 300,000 clones listed, more than 75% are singletons. The sample was peripheral blood. The TCR was taken from a man aged 65 to 85 with acute or convalescent COVID-19. The chain combines TRBV5-4 with TRBJ1-2, with 8 bases identical to TRBD1. Here the CDR3 DNA reads TGTGCCAGCAGCCCCCGACAGGGGAACTATGGCTACACCTTC. It codes for CASSPRQGNYGYTF.